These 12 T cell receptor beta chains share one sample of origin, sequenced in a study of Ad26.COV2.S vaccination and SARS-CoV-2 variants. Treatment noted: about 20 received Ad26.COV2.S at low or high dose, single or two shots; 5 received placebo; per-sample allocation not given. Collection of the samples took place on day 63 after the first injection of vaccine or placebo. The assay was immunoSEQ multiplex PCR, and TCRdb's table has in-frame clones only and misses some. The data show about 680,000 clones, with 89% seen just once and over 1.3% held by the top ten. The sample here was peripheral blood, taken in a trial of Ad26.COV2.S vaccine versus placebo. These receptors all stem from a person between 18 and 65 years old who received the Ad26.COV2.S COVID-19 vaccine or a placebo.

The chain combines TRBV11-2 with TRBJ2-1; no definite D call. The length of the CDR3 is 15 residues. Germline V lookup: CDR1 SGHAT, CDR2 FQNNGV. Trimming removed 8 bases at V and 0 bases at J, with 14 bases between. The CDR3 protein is CASDRILSSYNEQFF. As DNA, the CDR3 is TGTGCCAGCGATAGAATCCTCAGCTCCTACAATGAGCAGTTCTTC.

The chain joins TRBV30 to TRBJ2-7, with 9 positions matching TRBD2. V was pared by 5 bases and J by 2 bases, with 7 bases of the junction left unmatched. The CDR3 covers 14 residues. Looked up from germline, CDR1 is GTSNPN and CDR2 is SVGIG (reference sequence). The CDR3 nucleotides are TGTGCCTGGGACCCGATAGCGGGAGCCTACGAGCAGTACTTC. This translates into CAWDPIAGAYEQYF.

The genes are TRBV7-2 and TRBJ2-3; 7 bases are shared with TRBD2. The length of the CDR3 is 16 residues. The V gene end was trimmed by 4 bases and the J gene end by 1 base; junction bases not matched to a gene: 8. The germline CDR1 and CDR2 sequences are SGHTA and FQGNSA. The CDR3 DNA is TGTGCCAGCAGCTCCCAGCGGGGCCCCCGCACAGATACGCAGTATTTT. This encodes CASSSQRGPRTDTQYF.

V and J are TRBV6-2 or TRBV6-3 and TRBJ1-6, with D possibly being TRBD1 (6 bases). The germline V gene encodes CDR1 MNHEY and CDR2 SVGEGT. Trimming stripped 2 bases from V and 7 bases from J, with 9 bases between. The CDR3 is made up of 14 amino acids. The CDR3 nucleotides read TGTGCCAGCAGTTACGGGGGCGGCAATTCACCCCTCCACTTT. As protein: CASSYGGGNSPLHF.

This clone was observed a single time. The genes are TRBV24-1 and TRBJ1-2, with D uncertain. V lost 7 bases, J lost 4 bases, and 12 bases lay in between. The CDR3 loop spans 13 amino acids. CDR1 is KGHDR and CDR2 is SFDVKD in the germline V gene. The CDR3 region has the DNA TGTGCCACCAGAGATCAAGCGGGCTATGGCTACACCTTC. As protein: CATRDQAGYGYTF.

The CDR3 spells CASSFGEYNSPLHF. Written as DNA, the CDR3 is TGTGCCAGCAGCTTTGGAGAGTATAATTCACCCCTCCACTTT. J is TRBJ1-6 and V is TRBV5-6; D remains unclear. The CDR3 has 14 amino acids. V lost 2 bases to trimming and J lost 4 bases, with 7 bases between them. From germline, CDR1 is SGHDT and CDR2 YYEEEE.

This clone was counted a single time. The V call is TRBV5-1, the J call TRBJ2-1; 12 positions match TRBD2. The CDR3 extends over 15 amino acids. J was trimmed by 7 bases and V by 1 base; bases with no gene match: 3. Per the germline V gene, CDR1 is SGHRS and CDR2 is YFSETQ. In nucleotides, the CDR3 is TGCGCCAGCAGCTTGTCGCTAGCGGGAGGGAATGAGCAGTTCTTC. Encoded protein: CASSLSLAGGNEQFF.

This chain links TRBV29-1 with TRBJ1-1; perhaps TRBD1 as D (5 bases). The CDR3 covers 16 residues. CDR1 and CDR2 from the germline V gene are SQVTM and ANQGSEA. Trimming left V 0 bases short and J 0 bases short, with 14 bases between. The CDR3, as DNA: TGCAGCGTTGAAGATCTTCAGGGAATCTTGAACACTGAAGCTTTCTTT. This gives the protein CSVEDLQGILNTEAFF.

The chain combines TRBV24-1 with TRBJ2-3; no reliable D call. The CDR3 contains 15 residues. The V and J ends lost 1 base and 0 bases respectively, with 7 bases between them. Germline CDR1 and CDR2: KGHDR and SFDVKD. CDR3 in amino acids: CATSDFDGSTDTQYF. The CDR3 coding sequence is TGTGCCACCAGTGATTTCGACGGGAGCACAGATACGCAGTATTTT.

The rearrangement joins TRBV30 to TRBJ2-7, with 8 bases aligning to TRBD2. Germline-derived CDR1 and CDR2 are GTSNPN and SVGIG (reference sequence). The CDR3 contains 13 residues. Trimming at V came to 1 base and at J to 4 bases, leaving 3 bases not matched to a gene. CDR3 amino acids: CAWSATSVYEQYF. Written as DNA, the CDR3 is TGTGCCTGGAGTGCGACTAGCGTTTACGAGCAGTACTTC.

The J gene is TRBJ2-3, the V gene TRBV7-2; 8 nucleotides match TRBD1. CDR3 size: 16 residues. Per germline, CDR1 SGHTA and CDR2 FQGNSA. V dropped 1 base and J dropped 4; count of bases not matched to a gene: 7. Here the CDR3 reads CASSLEAGTGADTQYF. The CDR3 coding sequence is TGTGCCAGCAGCTTAGAGGCAGGGACAGGTGCAGATACGCAGTATTTT.

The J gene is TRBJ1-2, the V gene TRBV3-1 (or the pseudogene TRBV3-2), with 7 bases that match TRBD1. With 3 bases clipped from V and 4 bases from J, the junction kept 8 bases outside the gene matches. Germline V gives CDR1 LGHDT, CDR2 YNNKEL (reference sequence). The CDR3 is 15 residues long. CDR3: CASSQPGTAPYGYTF. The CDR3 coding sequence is TGTGCCAGCAGCCAGCCCGGGACAGCCCCCTATGGCTACACCTTC.